This T cell receptor (beta chain) was obtained from a study of cytomegalovirus exposure and HLA in healthy donors. Measured with immunoSEQ multiplex PCR; TCRdb has only the in-frame clones, and not every one. The sample lists about 63,000 clones, roughly 90% occurring once. The sample comprised PBMCs. This receptor was identified in a young woman in good health and CMV-seronegative.

Here the CDR3 reads CASSTEGQSLFYGYTF. The CDR3 nucleotides are TGTGCCAGCAGTACCGAAGGACAGAGCCTTTTCTATGGCTACACCTTC. The chain carries TRBV28 and TRBJ1-2, with a tentative D call TRBD1 (6 bases). The CDR3 extends over 16 amino acids. V was pared by 5 bases and J by 4 bases, with 20 bases between. Germline V lookup: CDR1 MDHEN, CDR2 SYDVKM.